These T cell receptor beta chains were read from a single sample in a study of cytomegalovirus exposure and HLA in healthy donors. The repertoire was sequenced with immunoSEQ multiplex PCR; TCRdb's copy has only in-frame clones and lacks some. The data contain 190,000 or so clones, around 84% of them singletons. Specimen: PBMCs. The receptors derive from a woman between 25 and 40 years old in good health and CMV-seropositive. The CDR3 runs from the conserved cysteine through the conserved F or W. D genes are given only for firm matches. The size of a clone is reported for some rows only, either as once, few or many, or as a class for expanded clones.

V gene	J gene	clone size	D gene	CDR3 DNA	CDR3 protein
TRBV19	TRBJ2-5	NA	TRBD2	TGTGCCAGTAGTACCCCAATAGCGGGAGATGGAAAAGAGACCCAGTACTTC	CASSTPIAGDGKETQYF
TRBV2	TRBJ1-1	once	NA	TGTGCCAGCAGTGGTTTGACAGCTGCTGAAGCTTTCTTT	CASSGLTAAEAFF
TRBV25-1	TRBJ2-3	NA	TRBD2	TGTGCCACCGCGGGAGACTTTGATACGCAGTATTTT	CATAGDFDTQYF
TRBV19	TRBJ1-1	NA	NA	TGTGCCAGTAGTAGGCAGAACACTGAAGCTTTCTTT	CASSRQNTEAFF
TRBV5-6	TRBJ1-2	NA	TRBD1	TGTGCCAGCAGCCTGAGGGGGCAGGGTGGCTACACCTTC	CASSLRGQGGYTF
TRBV28	TRBJ2-7	NA	NA	TGTGCCACAGCTTCAGGGTTCGGCGAGCAGTACTTC	CATASGFGEQYF
TRBV20-1	TRBJ2-5	NA	NA	TGCAGTGCTATTCATGGCGAGACCCAGTACTTC	CSAIHGETQYF
TRBV27	TRBJ1-2	NA	TRBD1	TGTGCCAGCAGTTCCGCCGACAGGGCCGCTGGCTACACCTTC	CASSSADRAAGYTF
TRBV4-1	TRBJ2-7	NA	TRBD2	TGCGCCAGCAGCCAAGCCGCAGGACTAGCGGGGGTCTACGAGCAGTACTTC	CASSQAAGLAGVYEQYF
TRBV29-1	TRBJ2-1	NA	NA	TGCAGCGTTGATCGGGGGAATGAGCAGTTCTTC	CSVDRGNEQFF
TRBV7-3	TRBJ2-3	NA	TRBD2	TGTGCCAGCAGCTTAACGTTCGCGGGAGGTGATACGCAGTATTTT	CASSLTFAGGDTQYF
TRBV15	TRBJ1-4	NA	NA	TGTGCCACCAGCAGACACACAGGGAGTGGAGCTAATGAAAAACTGTTTTTT	CATSRHTGSGANEKLFF
TRBV5-4	TRBJ1-2	few	TRBD1	TGTGCCAGCAGCGGGACGGACAGGGGTTATGGCTACACCTTC	CASSGTDRGYGYTF
TRBV18	TRBJ2-2	NA	TRBD1	TGTGCCAGCTCACCGGGACAGGGGGCCACCGGGGAGCTGTTTTTT	CASSPGQGATGELFF
TRBV12-5	TRBJ2-7	NA	TRBD1	TGTGCTAGTGGTTTGGCCGGACAGGCGAGGAACGAGCAGTACTTC	CASGLAGQARNEQYF
TRBV28	TRBJ2-7	NA	NA	TGTGCCAGCAGTTCATCCCGCTACTACGAGCAGTACTTC	CASSSSRYYEQYF
TRBV6-5	TRBJ1-2	NA	NA	TGTGCCAGCAGCCTAGAACCACAGGGTGGGCGTGGCTACACCTTC	CASSLEPQGGRGYTF
TRBV15	TRBJ1-1	NA	NA	TGTGCCACCAGCAGACCCATGGACACCGTGAACACTGAAGCTTTCTTT	CATSRPMDTVNTEAFF
TRBV20-1	TRBJ2-1	NA	NA	TGCAGTGCTAAAGGAGATGAGCAGTTCTTC	CSAKGDEQFF
TRBV5-1	TRBJ2-1	NA	TRBD2	TGCGCCAGCAGCCCGCGGGGACTAGCGGGACACAATGAGCAGTTCTTC	CASSPRGLAGHNEQFF
TRBV9	TRBJ1-2	NA	TRBD1	TGTGCCAGCAGCGTGGACAGGGATGTGAGTGGCTACACCTTC	CASSVDRDVSGYTF
TRBV15	TRBJ2-1	NA	TRBD2	TGTGCCACCAGCGTGGGGGACGGGACTAGCGGGTTCAATGAGCAGTTCTTC	CATSVGDGTSGFNEQFF
TRBV19	TRBJ1-1	NA	NA	TGTGCCAGTAAGGGGCAGGCGAAAAGCATGAATTTCTTT	CASKGQAKSMNFF
TRBV15	TRBJ2-1	NA	NA	TGTGCCACCAGCACTAGAAGCTCCTACAATGAGCAGTTCTTC	CATSTRSSYNEQFF
TRBV18	TRBJ1-1	NA	TRBD1	TGTGCCAGCTCAAAAGGGACAGGGGGCTGGACTGAAGCTTTCTTT	CASSKGTGGWTEAFF
TRBV10-3	TRBJ1-2	NA	NA	TGTGCCATCAGTGAGACCCAGGTCGCGGGTGGCTACACCTTC	CAISETQVAGGYTF
TRBV4-2	TRBJ1-4	NA	TRBD1	TGTGCCAGCAGCCAAGTCGAGGGGGCAGGTGAAAAACTGTTTTTT	CASSQVEGAGEKLFF
TRBV5-1	TRBJ1-1	NA	NA	TGCGCCAGCAGCCCCCCGGTACCAGGTGAAGCTTTCTTT	CASSPPVPGEAFF
TRBV5-1	TRBJ2-5	NA	TRBD2	TGCGCCAGCAGCGCTCCGGGACTAGCGGGGGGGACCCAGTACTTC	CASSAPGLAGGTQYF
TRBV5-4	TRBJ1-5	NA	TRBD1	TGTGCCAGCAGCGTAGGGACAGGCAATAGCAATCAGCCCCAGCATTTT	CASSVGTGNSNQPQHF
TRBV5-6	TRBJ1-2	NA	NA	TGTGCCAGCAGCAACCCGGACGGACTCTATGGCTACACCTTC	CASSNPDGLYGYTF
TRBV10-2	TRBJ2-1	NA	NA	TGCGCCGCATGGCGGGATAGCTACAATGAGCAGTTCTTC	CAAWRDSYNEQFF
TRBV6-1	TRBJ2-7	NA	TRBD1	TGTGCCAGCAGCGGACAGGGAGGATGGGAGCAGTACTTC	CASSGQGGWEQYF
TRBV5-5	TRBJ2-7	few	NA	TGTGCCAGCAGCCTCCAAGGACAAGACGAGCAGTACTTC	CASSLQGQDEQYF
TRBV27	TRBJ2-7	once	NA	TGTGCCAGCAGTCCCTTTCGGGGGTCCTCCTACGAGCAGTACTTC	CASSPFRGSSYEQYF
TRBV6-5	TRBJ2-1	NA	TRBD2	TGTGCCAGCAGTTCCGGCGGGAGTAATTACAATGAGCAGTTCTTC	CASSSGGSNYNEQFF
TRBV9	TRBJ2-5	NA	NA	TGTGCCAGCAGCGTAGCTACAAGGGGAGAGACCCAGTACTTC	CASSVATRGETQYF
TRBV19	TRBJ1-2	once	TRBD1	TGTGCCAGTAGTATAGAGAGGACAGGGAGCTATGGCTACACCTTC	CASSIERTGSYGYTF
TRBV6-1	TRBJ2-7	NA	TRBD1	TGTGCCAGCAGCCGGAGCCGGGACAGTTCCTACGAGCAGTACTTC	CASSRSRDSSYEQYF
TRBV27	TRBJ2-7	NA	NA	TGTGCCAGCAGCCGCACGTTTGTTCCTGGGGCATACGAGCAGTACTTC	CASSRTFVPGAYEQYF
TRBV5-6	TRBJ2-1	NA	TRBD2	TGTGCCAGCAGCTTGGGGCTAGCGGGATACAATGAGCAGTTCTTC	CASSLGLAGYNEQFF
TRBV7-8	TRBJ2-7	NA	TRBD1	TGTGCCAGCAGCCTCACGGAACAGGGGGCGCGCGAGCAGTACTTC	CASSLTEQGAREQYF
TRBV7-9	TRBJ1-5	NA	NA	TGTGCCAGCAGCAGAACCGGGACTTCTAGTCAGCCCCAGCATTTT	CASSRTGTSSQPQHF
TRBV11-3	TRBJ2-6	NA	NA	TGTGCCAGCAGCTTAGTTAGCGACACCTCTGGGGCCAACGTCCTGACTTTC	CASSLVSDTSGANVLTF
TRBV5-4	TRBJ2-1	NA	NA	TGTGCCAGCAGCTTGGGACTCTACAATGAGCAGTTCTTC	CASSLGLYNEQFF
TRBV9	TRBJ2-7	NA	NA	TGTGCCAGCAGCGGGAGAACCACCTCCTACGAGCAGTACTTC	CASSGRTTSYEQYF
TRBV6-6	TRBJ2-3	NA	TRBD2	TGTGCCAGCAGCGAACTAGCGGGAGCATCAGATACGCAGTATTTT	CASSELAGASDTQYF
TRBV28	TRBJ2-7	NA	NA	TGTGCCAGCTTTAGAGGTGCAGGGTCCTACGAGCAGTACTTC	CASFRGAGSYEQYF
TRBV25-1	TRBJ1-1	NA	NA	TGTGCCAGCACCCAGACAGGACGAGCTTTCTTT	CASTQTGRAFF